These 5 T cell receptor beta chains were sequenced from one sample in a study of patients and donors after allogeneic stem cell transplantation. TCRdb independently ran MiXCR on the RT-PCR reads; one entry per CDR3 protein. The table lists about 960,000 distinct CDR3 sequences, more than 15% of them singletons. The sequenced sample consisted of blood, either unsorted or a sorted T cell fraction (not recorded which). The receptors were gathered from a human donor who was either an allogeneic HSCT recipient or a stem cell or donor lymphocyte infusion donor (not recorded which). It is not recorded whose cells these are; they may come from a transplant donor.

The chain has TRBV27 and TRBJ1-2; D ambiguous. Per germline, CDR1 MNHEY and CDR2 SMNVEV (reference sequence). Trimming cost V 0 bases and J 4 bases, with 12 bases left between them. The CDR3 extends over 15 amino acids. The CDR3: CASSLSAPVVYGYTF. CDR3 coding DNA: TGTGCCAGCAGTTTATCGGCACCAGTAGTCTATGGCTACACCTTC.

V is TRBV6-9 and J is TRBJ1-3; D call uncertain. Trimming stripped 2 bases from V and 2 bases from J, with 7 bases between. The germline V gene encodes CDR1 MNHGY and CDR2 SVAAGI. This CDR3 region has 14 residues. The CDR3 loop is CASSYHGTGNTIYF. CDR3 coding DNA: TGTGCCAGCAGTTATCACGGGACTGGAAACACCATATATTTT.

This clonotype was seen a handful of times. The chain has TRBV29-1 and TRBJ2-1; 9 bases map to TRBD1. The J segment lost 2 bases and the V segment lost 7 bases, leaving 6 bases of the junction unmatched. Germline values: CDR1 SQVTM, CDR2 ANQGSEA. The CDR3 length is 14 residues. CDR3 sequence reads: CSAIQGATYNEQFF. The CDR3 DNA is TGCAGCGCAATACAGGGGGCCACCTACAATGAGCAGTTCTTC.

This clonotype has just a few counts. The gene calls are TRBV20-1 and TRBJ2-3, with D perhaps assigned TRBD1 or TRBD2 (5 bases each). The length of the CDR3 is 16 residues. Trimming shortened V by 3 bases and J by 2 bases, and 18 bases separated the two germline ends. Germline CDR1 is DFQATT and CDR2 is SNEGSKA (reference sequence). The CDR3 sequence: CSASIGTKRHTDTQYF. The CDR3 DNA reads as TGCAGTGCTAGTATCGGGACGAAACGCCACACAGATACGCAGTATTTT.

This chain links TRBV12-3 or TRBV12-4 with TRBJ2-5; D might be TRBD2 (7 bases). Between the trimmed V and J ends, which lost 1 base and 5 bases, there was a span of 20 bases. The CDR3 length is 17 residues. Written as DNA, the CDR3 is TGTGCCAGCAGTTTAGGGGCGGCGGGGGCGAATGTGGAGACCCAGTACTTC. It is translated as CASSLGAAGANVETQYF.